These T cell receptor beta chains were read from a single sample in a study of T cells in Graves' hyperthyroidism and ophthalmopathy. A single record per CDR3 protein comes from TCRdb applying MiXCR to the multiplex PCR reads. Of some 770,000 distinct CDR3 sequences listed, about a sixth were seen once; the top ten hold roughly 8%. Material for sequencing was blood. These receptors all come from a man younger than 35 with Graves' hyperthyroidism. The CDR3 runs from the conserved cysteine through the conserved F or W. The order of the fields is clone size, J gene, V gene, D gene, CDR3 DNA, CDR3 protein. A D gene is named only where the DNA matches it firmly. Size is stated for part of the rows, as once, few or many counts, or as a class when the clone is expanded.

-,TRBJ2-7,TRBV2,-,TGTGCCAGCAGTTCAGGGGGGTTCTGGAACGAGCAGTACTTC,CASSSGGFWNEQYF
many,TRBJ1-2,TRBV15,TRBD1,TGTGCCACCAGCATCCTCGACGGGACAGGGGACAAGTACACCTTC,CATSILDGTGDKYTF
many,TRBJ1-1,TRBV28,-,TGTGCCAGCAGTTTCCCCGCTATGAACACTGAAGCTTTCTTT,CASSFPAMNTEAFF
many,TRBJ1-2,TRBV5-1,-,TGCGCCAGCAGCGATGGAACAGGGTTTGGTCTATATGGCTACACCTTC,CASSDGTGFGLYGYTF
few,TRBJ2-7,TRBV14,-,TGTGCCAGCAGCCAAGGACCGGACCCTGGGTACGAGCAGTACTTC,CASSQGPDPGYEQYF
-,TRBJ1-4,TRBV12-3/TRBV12-4,-,TGTGCCAGCAGTCCCCCCCCACAGGGAGGAAAACTGTTTTTT,CASSPPPQGGKLFF
many,TRBJ2-7,TRBV27,TRBD2,TGTGCCAGCAGTTTAAGGTGGGAGGGGTCCTACGAGCAGTACTTC,CASSLRWEGSYEQYF
few,TRBJ2-3,TRBV9,TRBD2,TGTGCCAGCAGCGTAGCGGCGGGAGCAGTCACAGATACGCAGTATTTT,CASSVAAGAVTDTQYF
-,TRBJ2-1,TRBV19,-,TGTGCCAGTAGTATCAGGGACTCCGGATACAATGAGCAGTTCTTC,CASSIRDSGYNEQFF
-,TRBJ2-3,TRBV5-1,TRBD1,TGCGCCAGCAGCATCGGACAGGACGTAACGTATTTT,CASSIGQDVTYF
few,TRBJ1-2,TRBV15,-,TGTGCCACCAGGCGGCAGGGAAACTATGGCCACACCTTC,CATRRQGNYGHTF
few,TRBJ1-3,TRBV7-3,-,TGTGCCAGCAGCCGAGATGGACGGCCTGGAAACACCATATATTTT,CASSRDGRPGNTIYF
-,TRBJ2-1,TRBV20-1,TRBD2,TGCAGTGCTAGAGATTGGTCAGGACTAGCGGGAGGCAACAATGAGCAGTTCTTC,CSARDWSGLAGGNNEQFF
few,TRBJ2-3,TRBV12-3/TRBV12-4,-,TGTGCCAGCAGCGCTAGCGACGGGGCAGATACGCAGTATTTT,CASSASDGADTQYF
few,TRBJ2-1,TRBV25-1,-,TGTGCCAGCAGTGAATCGTACGGGGTCTCCTACAATGAGCAGTTCTTC,CASSESYGVSYNEQFF
many,TRBJ2-5,TRBV10-3,-,TGTGCCACGAAGGAAATCGCGGAAGAGACCCAGTACTTC,CATKEIAEETQYF
many,TRBJ2-4,TRBV5-5,-,TGTGCCAGCAGCCCATGGAGCTCGTCCTCGGGAAACATTCAGTACTTC,CASSPWSSSSGNIQYF
-,TRBJ2-7,TRBV28,-,TGTGCCAGCAGCCTTTTTGAGGGAGGCATCAGTGAGCAGTACTTC,CASSLFEGGISEQYF
many,TRBJ2-3,TRBV7-2,-,TGTGCCAGCAGCTTCTACACAGATACGCAGTATTTT,CASSFYTDTQYF
-,TRBJ1-5,TRBV3-1,-,TGTGCCAGCAGCCAAGAGGGGGGGTCTGGCAATCAGCCCCAGCATTTT,CASSQEGGSGNQPQHF
few,TRBJ2-7,TRBV6-1,-,TGTGCCAGCAGTGGTTTCGACCCATTCCACTACGAGCAGTACTTC,CASSGFDPFHYEQYF
-,TRBJ2-1,TRBV19,TRBD2,TGTGCCAGTAGTATTCGGCTAGCGGGAACCCACAATGAGCAGTTCTTC,CASSIRLAGTHNEQFF
few,TRBJ1-4,TRBV18,-,TGTGCCAGCTCACCCCCCGGGACAAGTACTAATGAAAAACTGTTTTTT,CASSPPGTSTNEKLFF
-,TRBJ2-1,TRBV5-1,TRBD1,TGCGCCAGCACCCAGGGGGCGTTTGAGCTCACCTACAATGAGCAGTTCTTC,CASTQGAFELTYNEQFF
-,TRBJ1-4,TRBV4-1,TRBD1,TGCGCCAGCAGCCAAGGACGCGGGACAGGGGTAACTAATGAAAAACTGTTTTTT,CASSQGRGTGVTNEKLFF
-,TRBJ2-2,TRBV20-1,-,TGCAGTGCTCAGGGGTTAGCCTCCAAAGGGGAGCTGTTTTTT,CSAQGLASKGELFF
many,TRBJ2-2,TRBV12-3/TRBV12-4,TRBD1,TGTGCCAGCAGTAAGGGGACAGACACCGGGGAGCTGTTTTTT,CASSKGTDTGELFF
few,TRBJ2-1,TRBV2,-,TGTGCCAGCAAAGTCGGTGGGAAATCTTCCTACAATGAGCAGTTCTTC,CASKVGGKSSYNEQFF
-,TRBJ2-2,TRBV12-3/TRBV12-4,TRBD2,TGTGCCAGCAGGAGGACTAGCGGGGTGGGCGGGGAGCTGTTTTTT,CASRRTSGVGGELFF
many,TRBJ2-5,TRBV11-3,TRBD2,TGTGCCAGCAGCTTCCTAGCGGGAGCACAAGAGACCCAGTACTTC,CASSFLAGAQETQYF
-,TRBJ1-5,TRBV7-2,-,TGTGCCAGCAGCTTAGGGAATAGGCAGCCCCAGCATTTT,CASSLGNRQPQHF
-,TRBJ2-7,TRBV15,-,TGTGCCACCAGCTACGAAGTGGACAGCTCCTACGAGCAGTACTTC,CATSYEVDSSYEQYF
many,TRBJ2-7,TRBV28,-,TGTGCCAGCGGGACGGACAGCGTCGGGCTCCGCGAGCAGTACTTC,CASGTDSVGLREQYF
many,TRBJ2-1,TRBV5-1,-,TGCGCCAGCAGCTTGATGGGGGGCCAGTACAATGAGCAGTTCTTC,CASSLMGGQYNEQFF
many,TRBJ2-7,TRBV6-5,-,TGTGCCAGCAGTTACGGACGGCCCTACGAGCAGTACTTC,CASSYGRPYEQYF
many,TRBJ1-1,TRBV2,-,TGTGCCAGCAGTCGGTCGGGGAGGGACACTGAAGCTTTCTTT,CASSRSGRDTEAFF
-,TRBJ2-5,TRBV6-2/TRBV6-3,TRBD2,TGTGCCAGCAGTTACTCGGAAGGGGTAGCGGGATTACAAGAGACCCAGTACTTC,CASSYSEGVAGLQETQYF
many,TRBJ2-1,TRBV7-9,TRBD2,TGTGCCAGCAGCGCGATAGCGGGAGGTCTCTACAATGAGCAGTTCTTC,CASSAIAGGLYNEQFF
-,TRBJ2-7,TRBV5-1,TRBD2,TGCGCCAGCAGCTTGGTATCTAGCGGGGTGTCCTACGAGCAGTACTTC,CASSLVSSGVSYEQYF
many,TRBJ1-2,TRBV2,-,TGTGCCAGCAGTTACGGACTCACCTATGGCTACACCTTC,CASSYGLTYGYTF
many,TRBJ2-7,TRBV20-1,-,TGCAGCAGAAAGATGGGGCGGGGTCGGGACGAGCAGTACTTC,CSRKMGRGRDEQYF
-,TRBJ1-1,TRBV7-2,-,TGTGCCAGCACCCCGGCTACTGGCCCTGAAGCTTTCTTT,CASTPATGPEAFF
few,TRBJ2-7,TRBV28,-,TGTGCCAGCAGTTTAGCGCAAGCGGGCTCCTACGAGCAGTACTTC,CASSLAQAGSYEQYF
many,TRBJ2-5,TRBV28,-,TGTGCCAGCAGTTCCCTTCAAGAGACCCAGTACTTC,CASSSLQETQYF
many,TRBJ2-3,TRBV28,-,TGTGCCAGCTGCACCCGGGGCGTTACATTCACAGATACGCAGTATTTT,CASCTRGVTFTDTQYF
few,TRBJ2-7,TRBV7-9,TRBD1,TGTGCCAGCAGCTTACGAGCGGGACAGGGGTCCTACGAGCAGTACTTC,CASSLRAGQGSYEQYF
-,TRBJ2-3,TRBV10-3,TRBD2,TGTGCCATCAGAACGGGACTAGCGGGTAAAGGAGATACGCAGTATTTT,CAIRTGLAGKGDTQYF
few,TRBJ1-1,TRBV11-3,-,TGTGCCAGCAGCACACAGGGTGGGACTGAAGCTTTCTTT,CASSTQGGTEAFF
-,TRBJ2-7,TRBV29-1,TRBD1,TGCAGCGTGGGACAGAGGTTCTACGAGCAGTACTTC,CSVGQRFYEQYF
-,TRBJ2-2,TRBV28,-,TGTGCCAGCAGTTCGCCTGTGAGCACCGGGGAGCTGTTTTTT,CASSSPVSTGELFF
-,TRBJ2-7,TRBV28,-,TGTGCCAGCAACCACCGGGGCGGGGTATCCTACGAGCAGTACTTC,CASNHRGGVSYEQYF
-,TRBJ1-2,TRBV3-1,TRBD1,TGTGCCAGCAGCCAAACAGGGGGCTACTATGGCTACACCTTC,CASSQTGGYYGYTF
-,TRBJ2-1,TRBV24-1,-,TGTGCCACCAGTGATTTCGGCTCTAGTGACAATGAGCAGTTCTTC,CATSDFGSSDNEQFF
few,TRBJ1-2,TRBV20-1,-,TGCAGTGCTAGCCCAGACGGGACCGAGGATTTTGGTGGCTACACCTTC,CSASPDGTEDFGGYTF
many,TRBJ2-1,TRBV12-3/TRBV12-4,-,TGTGCCAGCAGTTATCGGGACAAACGATACAATGAGCAGTTCTTC,CASSYRDKRYNEQFF
-,TRBJ2-1,TRBV28,-,TGTGCCAGCAGTTTATCAGGCAGGTCTTACTATGATGAGCAGTTCTTC,CASSLSGRSYYDEQFF
-,TRBJ2-1,TRBV5-1,TRBD2,TGCGCCAGCAGCCCTACCACCACTAGCGGGAGAGGCAATGAGCAGTTCTTC,CASSPTTTSGRGNEQFF
-,TRBJ2-7,TRBV7-2,-,TGTGCCAGCAGCTTTACGCTAGGGCCCTACGAGCAGTACTTC,CASSFTLGPYEQYF
-,TRBJ1-4,TRBV5-8,-,TGTGCCAGCAGCTCAGGACAGAGGAGTAATGAAAAACTGTTTTTT,CASSSGQRSNEKLFF